The subject of this entry is one T cell receptor (beta chain). This record comes from a study of blood T cells in healthy people across ages. Germline V gene data show CDR1 as DFQATT and CDR2 as SNEGSKA (reference sequence). Germline trimming cut 3 bases from V and 0 bases from J; bases unmatched to any gene: 4. The CDR3 sequence is 15 residues long. Together with a sample-barcoded 5' primer, a J-beta primer mix was included in a second PCR lasting roughly 7 to 11 cycles. MiXCR, run by TCRdb on the 5' RACE reads, gives a single entry per CDR3 protein. In the table there are 600,000 to 900,000 distinct CDR3 sequences, roughly 24% of which are singletons. This same sample was also part of a study on T cells of mothers and their children. That investigation notes: Sample barcodes plus 2-4 random nucleotides came from the M1S primer.

The sequence was collected from a boy aged 10-17 years in good health. The rearrangement uses TRBV20-1 and TRBJ2-5, with 10 positions matching TRBD2. Sequences were obtained from blood. The CDR3 nucleotides read TGCAGTGCTAGGCTAGCGGGGGTTTACCAAGAGACCCAGTACTTC. It specifies CSARLAGVYQETQYF.